This T cell receptor beta chain was obtained from a study of PD-1 blockade in classical Hodgkin lymphoma. With respect to this clone: Its antigen remains unidentified.

Study-level findings and limits: By C4D1, diversity of CD4+ TCRs had risen significantly, whereas that of CD8+ TCRs had not. Baseline TCR diversity was reportedly lower in newly diagnosed patients than in healthy donors. It was reported as lower still in relapsed/refractory patients.

TCRdb keeps only in-frame clones here, not all; method: immunoSEQ multiplex PCR. The sample lists roughly 29,000 clones, roughly four fifths occurring once. As for time point: cycle 4 day 1 (C4D1), after about 6 weeks of nivolumab. All the patients suffered relapse after autologous stem cell transplantation, and brentuximab vedotin exposure differed. Magnetic negative selection purified CD4+ T cells from thawed PBMCs. The sequencing used CD4+ T cells from blood, collected before the fourth cycle of nivolumab. The origin of this receptor is a human donor with classical Hodgkin lymphoma.

CDR3 DNA sequence: TGTGCCAGCAGCTCGACAGTAGGAGAGCAGTACTTC. Its translation: CASSSTVGEQYF. The chain has TRBV11-2 and TRBJ2-7, with D possibly being TRBD1 (5 bases). This CDR3 is built from 12 residues. Germline CDR1 reads SGHAT; CDR2 reads FQNNGV. V was trimmed by 4 bases and J by 7 bases, leaving 11 bases between them.